Following are 9 T cell receptor beta chains from one sample sequenced in a study of cytomegalovirus exposure and HLA in healthy donors. PCR used 60 Vbeta primers and 13 Jbeta primers. Measured with immunoSEQ multiplex PCR; TCRdb has only the in-frame clones, and not every one. The sample includes fewer than 110,000 clones, around 72% of them seen just once. The specimen was PBMCs. The receptors shown here come from a woman aged 35 to 49 in good health and CMV-seropositive.

V usage is TRBV5-1 and J usage is TRBJ1-6; D is possibly TRBD1 (6 bases). The V end lost 7 bases, the J end lost 5 bases, and 10 bases lay between the germline ends. The germline V gene encodes CDR1 SGHRS and CDR2 YFSETQ. The CDR3 loop spans 13 amino acids. This CDR3 reads CASGRQDNSPLHF. The CDR3 coding sequence is TGCGCCAGCGGCCGACAGGATAATTCACCCCTCCACTTT.

V is TRBV4-3 and J is TRBJ1-4; D gene ambiguous. This CDR3 has 18 residues. V lost 3 bases and J 8 bases, leaving 25 bases between the germline ends. The V gene's germline CDR1 is LGHNA and CDR2 YSLEER. The CDR3 reads CASSHLRTGGLSQEKLFF. The CDR3 nucleotides read TGCGCCAGCAGCCACCTCAGGACTGGAGGGTTGAGTCAGGAAAAACTGTTTTTT.

The V and J genes are TRBV19 and TRBJ1-1; TRBD1 aligns across 11 bases. In germline, CDR1 is LNHDA, CDR2 SQIVND (reference sequence). This CDR3 has 16 residues. J lost 4 bases, V lost 4 bases, and 8 bases had no gene match. The CDR3 DNA reads TGTGCCAGTAGTAGAGGGGACAGGGGGGTTCGCACTGAAGCTTTCTTT. It is translated as CASSRGDRGVRTEAFF.

The chain couples TRBV2 to TRBJ1-1, with TRBD1 as a possible D gene (5 bases). The ends were cut back, 3 bases at V and 13 bases at J, with 15 bases in the middle. The germline V gene encodes CDR1 SNHLY and CDR2 FYNNEI. The CDR3 contains 12 residues. The CDR3 DNA follows: TGTGCCAGCAGTGAGGCTAGGGGAAGAGGTTTCTTT. It specifies CASSEARGRGFF.

This clone was counted once. The rearrangement links TRBV4-2 to TRBJ1-5; D unresolved. The CDR3 runs to 19 residues. V lost 3 bases, J lost 0 bases, and 21 bases lay in between. Germline CDR1 and CDR2: LGHNA and YNFKEQ. CDR3 in amino acids: CASSHDSLRITNSNQPQHF. The CDR3 nucleotides read TGTGCCAGCAGCCATGACTCTCTGAGAATAACTAATAGCAATCAGCCCCAGCATTTT.

This clone occurred many times. V usage is TRBV7-9 and J usage is TRBJ1-3; 10 bases line up with TRBD1. V shed 5 bases, J shed 4 bases, and the junction held 5 bases outside the gene matches. The CDR3 consists of 15 residues. The germline V gene has CDR1 SEHNR and CDR2 FQNEAQ (reference sequence). DNA of the CDR3: TGTGCCAGCAGCCGACAGGGGGCGCCGGGAAACACCATATATTTT. It encodes CASSRQGAPGNTIYF.

This chain connects TRBV4-2 to TRBJ2-5; no firm D call. V was cut by 0 bases and J by 1 base, with 3 bases left in between. The germline CDR1 and CDR2 sequences are LGHNA and YNFKEQ. The CDR3 is 13 residues long. The CDR3 protein is CASSQDSQETQYF. In DNA, the CDR3 is TGTGCCAGCAGCCAAGACAGCCAAGAGACCCAGTACTTC.

The genes are TRBV4-3 and TRBJ2-7; 7 nucleotides line up with TRBD1. The CDR3 contains 15 residues. The germline V gene has CDR1 LGHNA and CDR2 YSLEER. Germline trimming cut 0 bases from V and 5 bases from J; bases unmatched to any gene: 7. The chain's CDR3 is CASSQEGIGGHEQYF. Written as DNA, the CDR3 is TGCGCCAGCAGCCAAGAAGGGATAGGGGGCCACGAGCAGTACTTC.

The chain recombines TRBV4-1 with TRBJ1-5; 8 nucleotides agree with TRBD1. This CDR3 has 16 amino acids. The germline V gene has CDR1 MGHRA and CDR2 YSYEKL. The junction had 7 bases not matched to a gene; V was cut back by 1 base and J by 5 bases. The CDR3 is CASSQVRTGRHQPQHF. The CDR3 region has the DNA TGCGCCAGCAGCCAAGTCCGGACAGGGAGGCATCAGCCCCAGCATTTT.